This paragraph covers one T cell receptor (beta chain) sequence. Its antigen is currently unknown. The data are from a study of cytotoxic CD8 clonotypes in ibrutinib-treated CLL. Study as a whole: Average yields of approximately 260,000 productive templates and about 97,000 productive rearrangements characterized the samples.

Study-wide results and caveats: Clonality was elevated at ibrutinib response and had returned toward baseline at progression. The study found baseline clonality above age-matched healthy donors, tracking circulating CD8+ T-cell counts.

The CDR3 totals 16 residues. Germline CDR1 SGHVS, CDR2 FNYEAQ. V lost 7 bases, J lost 6 bases, and 12 bases stayed unmatched. Profiling relied on immunoSEQ multiplex PCR, and the TCRdb table lists in-frame clones only, not all of them. The sample consists of about 160,000 clones, under 90% of them appearing once. This chain uses TRBV7-6 with TRBJ2-2, with 9 bases identical to TRBD1. The sequence was collected from a human donor with chronic lymphocytic leukemia. The sequenced sample was PBMCs, obtained after 24 months of ibrutinib treatment. CDR3 in DNA: TGTGCCAGCAACCCTCTTGGGACAGGGTCGTCCGGGGAGCTGTTTTTT. Its protein product is CASNPLGTGSSGELFF.